Listed here are 15 T cell receptor beta chains from one sample, sequenced in a study of beta chain features in type 1 diabetes. Sequenced material consisted of expressed TCRB transcripts (all of the isolated RNA was reverse transcribed). Libraries were prepared by immunoSEQ multiplex PCR; TCRdb keeps only in-frame clonotypes and omits some of them. The sample gives 850,000 to 900,000 clones, roughly 15% of which show up once; around 0.02% is in the top ten. Input material: naive CD4+ T cells from blood. The receptor set was obtained from a woman between 18 and 30 years old in good health.

The table lists this clone with many counts. The genes are TRBV7-9 and TRBJ1-1; D is perhaps TRBD1 (6 bases). Looked up from germline, CDR1 is SEHNR and CDR2 is FQNEAQ (reference sequence). The CDR3 runs 14 residues. Trimming removed 5 bases at V and 2 bases at J, with 12 bases between. The CDR3 bases are TGTGCCAGCAGCAGAGACAGGCGTAACACTGAAGCTTTCTTT. Its translation: CASSRDRRNTEAFF. The full variable domain, rest sourced from reference TRBV7-9 and TRBJ1-1, is DTGVSQNPRHKITKRGQNVTFRCDPISEHNRLYWYRQTLGQGPEFLTYFQNEAQLEKSRLLSDRFSAERPKGSFSTLEIQRTEQGDSAMYLCASSRDRRNTEAFFGQGTRLTVV.

CDR3 region: CASSLDTGVREQYF. CDR3 sequence (DNA): TGTGCCAGCAGCTTAGATACGGGGGTGAGGGAGCAGTACTTC. The J gene is TRBJ2-7, the V gene TRBV7-6, with D perhaps matching TRBD2 (6 bases). CDR3 length: 14 amino acids. The germline V gene has CDR1 SGHVS and CDR2 FNYEAQ. V was trimmed by 1 base and J by 7 bases, leaving 14 bases between them.

The chain recombines TRBV28 with TRBJ2-5; the match to TRBD1 covers 7 bases. The germline gives CDR1 MDHEN, CDR2 SYDVKM. Trimming at V came to 10 bases and at J to 2 bases, leaving 10 bases not matched to a gene. CDR3 length: 14 residues. The CDR3 protein is CATMRDRTQETQYF. CDR3 nucleotide sequence: TGTGCCACCATGAGGGACAGAACACAAGAGACCCAGTACTTC.

The chain couples TRBV23-1 to TRBJ2-1, with 8 bases identical to TRBD1. TRBV23-1 is treated as an ORF (open reading frame) with a function not yet certain. V lost 3 bases, J lost 0 bases, and 7 bases stayed unmatched. This CDR3 region has 17 residues. Here the CDR3 DNA reads TGCGCCAGCAGTCAGATACAGGGGGGACGCTCCTACAATGAGCAGTTCTTC. Protein: CASSQIQGGRSYNEQFF.

The V and J genes are TRBV9 and TRBJ1-2; D is perhaps TRBD1 (5 bases). Germline-derived CDR1 and CDR2 are SGDLS and YYNGEE. CDR3 length equals 16 residues. V lost 0 bases and J lost 7, with 19 bases in between. The CDR3 protein is CASSVGVTRGTGGYTF. CDR3 sequence (DNA): TGTGCCAGCAGCGTAGGGGTAACGAGAGGGACTGGTGGCTACACCTTC.

This clone was detected a few times. V is TRBV9 and J is TRBJ2-1; a weak D match, TRBD2 (5 bases). The V gene lost 7 bases and the J gene lost 0 bases, with 26 bases spanning the gap. Germline CDR1 reads SGDLS; CDR2 reads YYNGEE. The CDR3 extends over 19 amino acids. Here the CDR3 reads CASSNPLSPVGNSYNEQFF. The CDR3 coding sequence is TGTGCCAGCTCCAATCCCCTTTCCCCCGTCGGGAACTCCTACAATGAGCAGTTCTTC.

The chain joins TRBV10-2 to TRBJ2-2; 11 bases fit TRBD2. Germline lookup yields CDR1 WSHSY and CDR2 SAAADI. The ends lost 4 bases at V and 6 bases at J; junction bases unmatched: 10. The CDR3 has 17 amino acids. DNA of the CDR3: TGCGCCAGCAGTGGGCTCCTAGCGGGAGGTCTCCCCGGGGAGCTGTTTTTT. The encoded protein is CASSGLLAGGLPGELFF.

This clone was seen more than once but under ten times. J is TRBJ2-2 and V is TRBV7-2; 7 bases are a match to TRBD2. Germline assignment: CDR1 SGHTA and CDR2 FQGNSA. This CDR3 spans 15 amino acids. The V and J ends lost 2 bases and 5 bases, in that order; junction bases with no gene match: 5. CDR3 in DNA: TGTGCCAGCAGCTTAATGGGACTAAAGACCGGGGAGCTGTTTTTT. Translation: CASSLMGLKTGELFF.

This clone was picked up a small number of times. This chain links TRBV11-1 with TRBJ1-1; D ambiguous. The CDR3 runs to 13 residues. Trimming cost V 5 bases and J 4 bases, with 11 bases left between them. The germline V gene has CDR1 SGHAT and CDR2 FQDESV (reference sequence). Here the CDR3 DNA reads TGTGCCAGCAGCCCGTATTGGGGCACTGAAGCTTTCTTT. This gives the protein CASSPYWGTEAFF.

V is TRBV5-4 and J is TRBJ1-2; 10 bases line up with TRBD1. Germline-derived CDR1 and CDR2 are SGHNT and YYREEE (reference sequence). The V gene end was trimmed by 3 bases and the J gene end by 3 bases; junction bases not matched to a gene: 5. The CDR3 is made up of 15 amino acids. The CDR3 DNA follows: TGTGCCAGCAGCTCCGGGACAGGGGATCACTATGGCTACACCTTC. Translated: CASSSGTGDHYGYTF.

The J gene is TRBJ1-2, the V gene TRBV2; D is undetermined. This CDR3 region has 13 residues. V lost 7 bases, J lost 4 bases, and 13 bases lay in between. CDR1 is SNHLY and CDR2 is FYNNEI in the germline V gene. The CDR3 nucleotides read TGTGCCAGCAATCGGGTCGGATCCTATGGCTACACCTTC. It is translated as CASNRVGSYGYTF.

The chain joins TRBV7-6 to TRBJ2-2, with TRBD2 as a possible D gene (6 bases). Germline CDR1 and CDR2: SGHVS and FNYEAQ. This CDR3 is 14 amino acids long. Trimming stripped 6 bases from V and 5 bases from J, with 13 bases between. CDR3 in amino acids: CASSFSGTTGELFF. In DNA form, the CDR3 reads TGTGCCAGCAGTTTTAGCGGTACTACCGGGGAGCTGTTTTTT.

The gene calls are TRBV28 and TRBJ2-5, with unresolved D. Trimming removed 6 bases at V and 2 bases at J, with 10 bases between. CDR3 length: 13 amino acids. Germline CDR1 reads MDHEN; CDR2 reads SYDVKM. CDR3 in amino acids: CASRRAVQETQYF. The CDR3 nucleotides are TGTGCCAGCAGACGGGCCGTTCAAGAGACCCAGTACTTC.

Turning to this clone: The sample holds other DNA sequences that translate to the same CDR3. The rearrangement links TRBV20-1 to TRBJ2-7; D gene ambiguous. The CDR3 totals 11 residues. From germline, CDR1 is DFQATT and CDR2 SNEGSKA (reference sequence). V was clipped by 2 bases and J by 0 bases, with 2 bases between them. The CDR3 DNA sequence: TGCAGTGCTAGACACTCCTACGAGCAGTACTTC. The encoded protein is CSARHSYEQYF.

This chain connects TRBV7-2 to TRBJ1-3, with a possible D match to TRBD1 (5 bases). Germline CDR1 SGHTA, CDR2 FQGNSA. Trimming pared 8 bases from V and 0 bases from J, leaving 14 bases between. The CDR3 has 15 residues. The CDR3 sequence: CASGSRGPSGNTIYF. The CDR3 DNA reads as TGTGCCAGCGGAAGTAGGGGCCCCTCTGGAAACACCATATATTTT.